A selection of T cell receptor beta chains follows, all from one sample in a study of T cells in Graves' hyperthyroidism and ophthalmopathy. MiXCR, applied by TCRdb to the multiplex PCR reads, yields one record per CDR3 protein. The sample has fewer than 650,000 distinct CDR3 sequences; around 13% are singletons. Sequencing was performed on blood. These receptors were taken from a woman aged 25 to 39 with Graves' hyperthyroidism that later progressed to Graves' ophthalmopathy. Both conserved end residues are part of each CDR3. D genes are given only for firm matches. Clone size appears in some rows only: once, few, many, or a class for an expanded clone.

d_call clone_size j_call cdr3_length v_call cdr3_nt cdr3_aa
TRBD2 once TRBJ2-1 17 TRBV7-9 TGTGCCAGCAGCTTAGCGGGGACTAGCGGGATTAGTATTGAGCAGTTCTTC CASSLAGTSGISIEQFF
NA many TRBJ2-2 15 TRBV5-5 TGTGCCAGCAGCTTAGTTCCAGAACCGACCGGGGAGCTGTTTTTT CASSLVPEPTGELFF
TRBD1 many TRBJ1-1 15 TRBV3-1 TGTGCCAGCAGCCATAACACCGACAGGGGCACTGAAGCTTTCTTT CASSHNTDRGTEAFF
TRBD2 NA TRBJ2-1 16 TRBV19 TGTGCCAGTAGTGTGGGGGGACTAGCGATCTACAATGAGCAGTTCTTC CASSVGGLAIYNEQFF
NA NA TRBJ2-7 18 TRBV7-9 TGTGCCAGCAGCCCTAGAAGTATTTTGCAGGGAAAGTCCTACGAGCAGTACTTC CASSPRSILQGKSYEQYF
NA NA TRBJ2-7 13 TRBV12-3/TRBV12-4 TGTGCCAGCAGTGCGGTTGGTTCCTACGAGCAGTACTTC CASSAVGSYEQYF
TRBD2 NA TRBJ2-3 14 TRBV29-1 TGCAGCGTTGGGACTAGCGGGACAGCAGATACGCAGTATTTT CSVGTSGTADTQYF
TRBD2 few TRBJ2-7 15 TRBV19 TGTGCCAGTAGTATTGCTAGCGGCAGCTCCTACGAGCAGTACTTC CASSIASGSSYEQYF
NA NA TRBJ2-2 16 TRBV19 TGTGCCAGTATAGGTTATCGAGCGGTCAACACCGGGGAGCTGTTTTTT CASIGYRAVNTGELFF
NA many TRBJ2-1 16 TRBV7-3 TGTGCCAGCAGCTTAACGAGGCAGGGACCCTACAATGAGCAGTTCTTC CASSLTRQGPYNEQFF
NA many TRBJ2-5 15 TRBV10-3 TGTGCCATCAGGGGACTGGCGGAGGGAGGAGAGACCCAGTACTTC CAIRGLAEGGETQYF
NA many TRBJ2-3 15 TRBV12-3/TRBV12-4 TGTGCCAGCAGTTCAGCACAGGATTTCACAGATACGCAGTATTTT CASSSAQDFTDTQYF
NA many TRBJ2-2 12 TRBV27 TGTGCCAGCAGGGGGTACACCGGGGAGCTGTTTTTT CASRGYTGELFF
NA few TRBJ2-1 15 TRBV20-1 TGCAGTGCTACCCCACCGATTACCTCCTACAATGAGCAGTTCTTC CSATPPITSYNEQFF
NA many TRBJ2-2 15 TRBV9 TGTGCCAGCAGCGCGAGGGACCGGAACACCGGGGAGCTGTTTTTT CASSARDRNTGELFF
NA once TRBJ1-5 13 TRBV7-3 TGTGCCAGCAGCTTAAGCATTGCTCAGCCCCAGCATTTT CASSLSIAQPQHF
NA many TRBJ1-5 12 TRBV20-1 TGCAGTGCTAGGACAGGCAATCAGCCCCAGCATTTT CSARTGNQPQHF
TRBD1 many TRBJ1-5 14 TRBV28 TGTGCCAGTGGACAGGGTCTGAGCAATCAGCCCCAGCATTTT CASGQGLSNQPQHF
TRBD2 many TRBJ2-5 15 TRBV6-1 TGTGCCAGCAGCTCGGAAGGGACTAGCGCAGAGACCCAGTACTTC CASSSEGTSAETQYF
NA NA TRBJ1-1 11 TRBV20-1 TGCAGTGTCGACGGGGACACTGAAGCTTTCTTT CSVDGDTEAFF
NA many TRBJ2-7 14 TRBV2 TGTGCCAGCAGTGAACTAGGGCGTCATCCCGAGCAGTACTTC CASSELGRHPEQYF
NA many TRBJ2-1 16 TRBV7-3 TGTGCCAGCAGCTTAGCAGGGCTTAGCTACAACAATGAGCAGTTCTTC CASSLAGLSYNNEQFF
TRBD2 once TRBJ2-7 14 TRBV13 TGTGCCAGCAGCTCCGGGGGGGGCCCCTACGAGCAGCACTTC CASSSGGGPYEQHF
NA NA TRBJ2-3 15 TRBV5-1 TGCGCCAGCAGCTTGGCAGGTGCGACCACAGATACGCAGTATTTT CASSLAGATTDTQYF
TRBD2 NA TRBJ2-1 14 TRBV29-1 TGCAGCGCCCACGGAGGACTAGCGAGCAATGAGCAGTTCTTC CSAHGGLASNEQFF
NA many TRBJ1-6 14 TRBV7-8 TGTGCCAGCAGCTTACAGGCTCTCAACTCACCCCTCCACTTT CASSLQALNSPLHF
NA many TRBJ1-5 14 TRBV4-2 TGTGCCAGCAGCCAAGAAGGAGACGATCAGCCCCAGCATTTT CASSQEGDDQPQHF
TRBD1 many TRBJ1-1 18 TRBV11-2 TGTGCCAGCAGCTGGCGACCCGGGACAGTTGAATATGGCACTGAAGCTTTCTTT CASSWRPGTVEYGTEAFF
NA many TRBJ2-1 15 TRBV27 TGTGCCAGCAGTTTATCCACCGCCGGATACAATGAGCAGTTCTTC CASSLSTAGYNEQFF
TRBD1 many TRBJ1-1 14 TRBV10-3 TGTGCCATCAGTGCGACTACAGGGGTCACTGAAGCTTTCTTT CAISATTGVTEAFF
NA many TRBJ1-1 15 TRBV7-2 TGTGCCAGCAGCTTAGGACTGGTGCCGGGCACTGAAGCTTTCTTT CASSLGLVPGTEAFF
TRBD1 many TRBJ2-4 14 TRBV29-1 TGCAGCGTCCGGGACAGATTAGCCAAAAACATTCAGTACTTC CSVRDRLAKNIQYF
NA NA TRBJ1-3 15 TRBV30 TGTGCCTGGACCGCCGATACAGGGATCGGAAACACCATATATTTT CAWTADTGIGNTIYF
NA few TRBJ2-7 12 TRBV11-2 TGTGCCAGCAGCTTAAATGCGGGGGAGCAGTACTTC CASSLNAGEQYF
TRBD1 many TRBJ2-7 16 TRBV6-1 TGTGCCAGCAGCCCCCCGGACAGGGGAGGAGGCTACGAGCAGTACTTC CASSPPDRGGGYEQYF
NA many TRBJ1-2 16 TRBV6-1 TGTGCCAGCAGTTCGAGGGCCGGGGGCGAAAACTATGGCTACACCTTC CASSSRAGGENYGYTF
TRBD2 many TRBJ2-7 15 TRBV12-3/TRBV12-4 TGTGCCAGCTCCCAGGGGAGCGGGAGGATCTACGAGCAGTACTTC CASSQGSGRIYEQYF
TRBD1 many TRBJ2-7 12 TRBV20-1 TGCAGTGCTTCGGACAGGGAGAACGAGCAGTACTTC CSASDRENEQYF